This T cell receptor beta chain was identified in a study of blood T cells in healthy people across ages. Study-wide findings and caveats: Naive CD4+ cells and diversity were both higher in long-lived donors than in aged donors. Age advanced and TCR beta diversity per million T cells fell, roughly linearly.

Alongside a J-beta primer mix, a sample-barcoded 5' primer served in a second PCR lasting roughly 6 to 11 cycles. TCRdb reanalysed the 5' RACE reads using MiXCR and keeps one entry per CDR3 protein. The sample carries about 1 million distinct CDR3 sequences, over 35% recorded once. This clonotype turned up a few times. The antigen is not known. The sample consisted of blood. The receptor was isolated from a woman aged 55-75 years in good health.

As DNA, the CDR3 is TGTGCCAGCAGCGTAGCCCTCGGAGGTTTGGGTGAGCAGTTCTTC. It encodes CASSVALGGLGEQFF. The chain uses TRBV9 and TRBJ2-1; maybe TRBD2 (5 bases). Trimming removed 0 bases at V and 9 bases at J, with 16 bases between. CDR3 length: 15 residues. Per germline, CDR1 SGDLS and CDR2 YYNGEE.